In its sample, the clone carrying this T cell receptor (beta chain) was seen many times. Its antigen is not identified. Next came a second PCR, run for about 7 to 11 cycles, which used a sample-barcoded 5' primer along with a J-beta primer mix. Every cDNA molecule bore a tag from a template-switch adaptor containing 12 random nucleotides. Every sample returned 3 million or more CDR3-containing paired-end reads. TCRdb processed the 5' RACE reads anew with MiXCR; each CDR3 protein has one entry. The table lists 2 million or so distinct CDR3 sequences, about 50% of them singletons, with over 2% in the top ten. The CDR3 totals 13 residues. Trimming took 5 bases from V and 8 from J; bases not matched to a gene: 3. This record belongs to a study of blood T cells in healthy people across ages. Findings and caveats of the study: A roughly linear fall in TCR beta diversity per million T cells was seen with increasing age.

Total RNA extracted from each sample amounted to at least 6 micrograms. This receptor was obtained from a woman in her thirties or forties in good health. The chain is built from TRBV12-3 or TRBV12-4 and TRBJ1-4, with 9 positions matching TRBD1. What was sequenced was blood. The chain's CDR3 is CASSPGTGEKLFF. CDR3 nucleotide sequence: TGTGCCAGCAGTCCGGGGACAGGGGAAAAACTGTTTTTT.